These 5 T cell receptor beta chains were all obtained from the same sample, sequenced in a study of T cells in Graves' hyperthyroidism and ophthalmopathy. RNA transcripts provided the source from which TCR beta CDR3 regions were amplified. A set of HTBI primers served as the primers for a first-round RT-PCR of the TCR CDR3. TCRdb reprocessed the multiplex PCR reads via MiXCR and lists one record per CDR3 protein. Among 600,000 to 650,000 distinct CDR3 sequences, more than 20% were seen once, and the ten largest hold 34%. Material: blood. These receptors originate from a man aged 30-40 years with Graves' ophthalmopathy.

This chain joins TRBV20-1 and TRBJ2-3; either TRBD1 or TRBD2 may fit D (5 bases each). Looked up from germline, CDR1 is DFQATT and CDR2 is SNEGSKA (reference sequence). There are 15 residues in the CDR3. Trimming took 3 bases from V and 6 from J, leaving 19 bases between them. CDR3 loop: CSASRGVIDPDTQYF. CDR3 sequence (DNA): TGCAGTGCTAGTAGGGGAGTGATCGATCCCGATACGCAGTATTTT.

This clonotype turned up a few times. The genes are TRBV4-2 and TRBJ2-5; 7 nucleotides agree with TRBD2. Losses at the gene ends were 0 bases for V and 4 bases for J; bases not matched to a gene: 11. In germline, CDR1 is LGHNA, CDR2 YNFKEQ. The CDR3 is made up of 17 amino acids. The CDR3 region is CASSQDYGTIASETQYF. The CDR3 DNA sequence: TGTGCCAGCAGCCAAGATTACGGGACTATCGCTTCAGAGACCCAGTACTTC.

The rearrangement joins TRBV5-1 to TRBJ2-5; 7 nucleotides match TRBD1. This CDR3 spans 17 amino acids. Germline-derived CDR1 and CDR2 are SGHRS and YFSETQ. The junction had 12 bases not matched to a gene; V was cut back by 0 bases and J by 4 bases. CDR3 protein: CASSLGQGSRAGETQYF. The CDR3 nucleotides are TGCGCCAGCAGCTTGGGACAGGGCTCCCGAGCAGGAGAGACCCAGTACTTC.

The sample holds a few counts of this clonotype. V usage is TRBV12-3 or TRBV12-4 and J usage is TRBJ1-2; the D gene is possibly TRBD1 (6 bases). V lost 0 bases and J 3 bases, leaving 14 bases between the germline ends. This CDR3 is built from 16 residues. The CDR3 loop is CASSLARARGDYGYTF. The CDR3 DNA reads as TGTGCCAGCAGTTTAGCGCGCGCGAGGGGGGACTATGGCTACACCTTC.

This rearrangement joins TRBV28 to TRBJ1-6; TRBD1 aligns across 9 bases. In germline, CDR1 is MDHEN, CDR2 SYDVKM. Losses at the gene ends were 4 bases for V and 9 bases for J; bases not matched to a gene: 7. This CDR3 spans 15 amino acids. The DNA of the CDR3 is TGTGCCAGCAGTTCCGCAGGACAGGGGACTTCACCCCTCCACTTT. This gives the protein CASSSAGQGTSPLHF.